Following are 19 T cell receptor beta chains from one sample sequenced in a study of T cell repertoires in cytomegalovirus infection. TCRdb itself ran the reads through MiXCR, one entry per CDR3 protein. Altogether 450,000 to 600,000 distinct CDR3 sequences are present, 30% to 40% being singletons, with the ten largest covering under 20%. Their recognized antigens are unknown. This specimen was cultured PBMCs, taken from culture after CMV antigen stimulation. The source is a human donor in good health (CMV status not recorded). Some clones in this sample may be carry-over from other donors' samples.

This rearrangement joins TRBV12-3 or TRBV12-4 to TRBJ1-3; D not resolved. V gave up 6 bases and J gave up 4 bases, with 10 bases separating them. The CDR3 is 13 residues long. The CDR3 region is CASSRQSGNTIYF. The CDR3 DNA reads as TGTGCCAGCAGCCGGCAGTCAGGAAACACCATATATTTT.

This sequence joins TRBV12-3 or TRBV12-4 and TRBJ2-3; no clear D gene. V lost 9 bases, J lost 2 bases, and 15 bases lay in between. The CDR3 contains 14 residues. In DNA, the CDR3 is TGTGCCAGTCGCCTCGTAGGAAACACAGATACGCAGTATTTT. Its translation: CASRLVGNTDTQYF.

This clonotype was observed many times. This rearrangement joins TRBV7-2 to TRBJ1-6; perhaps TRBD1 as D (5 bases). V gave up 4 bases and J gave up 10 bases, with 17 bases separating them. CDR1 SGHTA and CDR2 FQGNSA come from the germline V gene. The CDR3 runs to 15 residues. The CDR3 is CASSSGGREYSPLHF. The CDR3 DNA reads TGTGCCAGCAGCTCCGGCGGCAGGGAGTACTCACCCCTCCACTTT. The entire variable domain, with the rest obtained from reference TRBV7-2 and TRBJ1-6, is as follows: GAGVSQSPSNKVTEKGKDVELRCDPISGHTALYWYRQSLGQGLEFLIYFQGNSAPDKSGLPSDRFSAERTGGSVSTLTIQRTQQEDSAVYLCASSSGGREYSPLHFGNGTRLTVT.

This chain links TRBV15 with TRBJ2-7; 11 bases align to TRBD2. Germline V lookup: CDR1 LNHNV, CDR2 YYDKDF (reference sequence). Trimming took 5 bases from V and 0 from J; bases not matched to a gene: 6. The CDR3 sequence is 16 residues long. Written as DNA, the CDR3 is TGTGCCACCAGCGCCCGACTAGCGGGAACCTCCTACGAGCAGTACTTC. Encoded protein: CATSARLAGTSYEQYF.

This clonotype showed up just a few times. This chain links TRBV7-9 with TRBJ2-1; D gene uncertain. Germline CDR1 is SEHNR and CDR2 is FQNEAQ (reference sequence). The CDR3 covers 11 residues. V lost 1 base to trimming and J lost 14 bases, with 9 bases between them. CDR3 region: CASSLGGQEFF. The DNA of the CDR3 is TGTGCCAGCAGCTTAGGTGGGCAGGAGTTCTTC.

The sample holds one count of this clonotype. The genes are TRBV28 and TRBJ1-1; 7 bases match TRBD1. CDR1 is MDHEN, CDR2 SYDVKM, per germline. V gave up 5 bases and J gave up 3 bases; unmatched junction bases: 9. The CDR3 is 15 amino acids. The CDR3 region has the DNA TGTGCCAGCAGTAGACAGGGCCCGTTGTACACTGAAGCTTTCTTT. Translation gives CASSRQGPLYTEAFF.

This CDR3 is CASSIISTRTDTQYF. The CDR3 DNA follows: TGTGCCAGTAGTATAATCTCGACTCGCACAGATACGCAGTATTTT. The V and J genes are TRBV19 and TRBJ2-3; D ambiguous. Germline V CDR1 and CDR2: LNHDA, SQIVND (reference sequence). The CDR3 length is 15 residues. Trimming removed 2 bases from V and 1 base from J, with 10 bases in between. Based on the CDR3 plus reference TRBV19 and TRBJ2-3, the full variable domain is DGGITQSPKYLFRKEGQNVTLSCEQNLNHDAMYWYRQDPGQGLRLIYYSQIVNDFQKGDIAEGYSVSREKKESFPLTVTSAQKNPTAFYLCASSIISTRTDTQYFGPGTRLTVL.

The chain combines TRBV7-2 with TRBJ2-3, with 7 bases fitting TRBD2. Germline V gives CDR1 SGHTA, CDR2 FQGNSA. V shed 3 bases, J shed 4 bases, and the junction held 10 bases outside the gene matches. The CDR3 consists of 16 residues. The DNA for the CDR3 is TGTGCCAGCAGCTTGACCCTAGCGGTGGTCGCAGATACGCAGTATTTT. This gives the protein CASSLTLAVVADTQYF.

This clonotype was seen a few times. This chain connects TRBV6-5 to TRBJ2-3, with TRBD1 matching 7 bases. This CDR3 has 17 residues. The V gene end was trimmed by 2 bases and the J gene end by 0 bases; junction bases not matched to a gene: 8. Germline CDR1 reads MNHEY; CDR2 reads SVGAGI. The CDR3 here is CASSYDRQGSSTDTQYF. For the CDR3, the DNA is TGTGCCAGCAGTTACGATAGACAGGGATCAAGCACAGATACGCAGTATTTT.

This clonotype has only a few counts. The CDR3 DNA follows: TGTGCCATCAGTGAACAGCAGAACACTGAAGCTTTCTTT. It codes for CAISEQQNTEAFF. The chain carries TRBV10-3 and TRBJ1-1, with D hard to call. The CDR3 contains 13 residues. Germline V gene lookup returns CDR1 ENHRY and CDR2 SYGVKD. V shed 3 bases and J shed 1 base, with 6 bases lying between them.

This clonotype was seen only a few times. The CDR3, as DNA: TGCGCCAGCAGCCAAGAGAAGGGCTTGATGATGGGGTCGGACACCGGGGAGCTGTTTTTT. Its protein is CASSQEKGLMMGSDTGELFF. The chain combines TRBV4-1 with TRBJ2-2, with D unresolved. Germline V gene data show CDR1 as MGHRA and CDR2 as YSYEKL. The V gene lost 0 bases and the J gene lost 3 bases, with 23 bases spanning the gap. This CDR3 comprises 20 residues.

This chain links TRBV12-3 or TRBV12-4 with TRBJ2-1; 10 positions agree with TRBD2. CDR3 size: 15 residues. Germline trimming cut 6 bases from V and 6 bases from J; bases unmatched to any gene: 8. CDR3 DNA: TGTGCCAGCAGACGCAAGCGGGAGGGCACCAATGAGCAGTTCTTC. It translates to CASRRKREGTNEQFF.

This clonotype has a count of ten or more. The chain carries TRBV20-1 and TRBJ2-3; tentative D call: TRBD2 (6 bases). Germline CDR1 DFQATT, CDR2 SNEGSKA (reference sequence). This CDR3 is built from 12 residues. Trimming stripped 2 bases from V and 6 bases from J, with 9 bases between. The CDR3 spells CSARKAGDTQYF. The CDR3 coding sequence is TGCAGTGCTAGAAAGGCGGGGGATACGCAGTATTTT.

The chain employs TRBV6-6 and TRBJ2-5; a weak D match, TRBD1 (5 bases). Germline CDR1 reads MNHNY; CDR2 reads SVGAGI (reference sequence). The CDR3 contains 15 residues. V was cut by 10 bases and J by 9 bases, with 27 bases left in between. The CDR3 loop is CATNNDAGFLGAQYF. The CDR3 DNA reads TGTGCCACCAATAACGATGCAGGGTTCCTTGGGGCCCAGTACTTC.

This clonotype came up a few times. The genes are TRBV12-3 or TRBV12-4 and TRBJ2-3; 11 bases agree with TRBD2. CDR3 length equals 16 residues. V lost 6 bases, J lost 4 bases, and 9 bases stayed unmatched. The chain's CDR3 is CASSPSTSGSPDTQYF. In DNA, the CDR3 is TGTGCCAGCAGCCCATCCACTAGCGGGAGTCCAGATACGCAGTATTTT.

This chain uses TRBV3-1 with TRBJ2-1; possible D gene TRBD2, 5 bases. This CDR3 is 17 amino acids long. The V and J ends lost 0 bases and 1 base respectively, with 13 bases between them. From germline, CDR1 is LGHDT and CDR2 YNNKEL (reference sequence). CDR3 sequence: CASSQDLLEVSYNEQFF. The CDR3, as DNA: TGTGCCAGCAGCCAAGATCTACTGGAGGTATCCTACAATGAGCAGTTCTTC.

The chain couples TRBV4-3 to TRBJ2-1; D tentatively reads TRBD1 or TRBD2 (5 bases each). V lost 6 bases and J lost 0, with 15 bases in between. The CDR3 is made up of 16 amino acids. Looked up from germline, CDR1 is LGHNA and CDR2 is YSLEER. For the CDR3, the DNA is TGCGCCAGCAGACCCGGGGCTCTGAGCTCCTACAATGAGCAGTTCTTC. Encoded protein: CASRPGALSSYNEQFF.

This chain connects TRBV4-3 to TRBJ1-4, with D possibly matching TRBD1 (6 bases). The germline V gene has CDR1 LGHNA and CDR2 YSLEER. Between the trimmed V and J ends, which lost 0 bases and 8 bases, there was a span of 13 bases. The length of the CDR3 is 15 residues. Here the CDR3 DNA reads TGCGCCAGCAGCCAAGAAGTGGGGGCGAGAGAAAAACTGTTTTTT. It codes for CASSQEVGAREKLFF.

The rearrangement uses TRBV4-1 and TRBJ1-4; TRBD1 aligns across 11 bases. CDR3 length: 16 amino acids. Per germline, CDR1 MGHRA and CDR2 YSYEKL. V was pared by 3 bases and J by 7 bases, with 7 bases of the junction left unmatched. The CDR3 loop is CASSQRTGTGGEKLFF. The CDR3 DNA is TGCGCCAGCAGCCAGCGGACCGGGACAGGGGGTGAAAAACTGTTTTTT.